This T cell receptor beta chain was captured by sequencing in a study of lymphopenia after photon versus proton radiotherapy. Germline-derived CDR1 and CDR2 are ENHRY and SYGVKD. The CDR3 contains 17 residues. Details on this clone: Its antigen is currently unknown. The junction departs from the called germline gene at one end, perhaps through a read error.

Here immunoSEQ multiplex PCR was the method, and the copy in TCRdb shows in-frame clones only, minus some. The data show almost 3,000 clones, approximately 94% seen once. General study points: Under photons, naive T cells and diversity fell while effector/memory populations rose.

This sequence was found in an older woman with pancreatic cancer. The chain employs TRBV10-3 and TRBJ2-7, with TRBD2 identical over 13 bases. The sample was peripheral blood, taken from a patient treated with photon-based radiotherapy. The CDR3 DNA is TGTGCCATCAGTGAGAGGGACTTGGGACTAGCGGGAACCGAGCAGCACTTC. Protein sequence: CAISERDLGLAGTEQHF.